Following are 27 T cell receptor beta chains from one sample sequenced in a study of naive and memory T cell subsets. The study, taken as a whole, reports: A few larger clonotypes appeared in naive repertoires, especially CD8, possibly memory cells re-expressing CD45RA.

These receptors have no identified antigens. The beta constant-region primer was an equimolar mix of two oligonucleotides covering TRBC1 and TRBC2. Nested alpha and beta constant-region primers with the SP2 primer drove four PCR rounds on ligated cDNA. TCRdb analysed the UMI-ligation and nested PCR reads with MiXCR anew, one entry per CDR3 protein. The sample has 120,000 to 150,000 distinct CDR3 sequences, 15% to 25% seen once. Sequenced material: naive CD8+ T cells from blood. The receptors were sampled from a human donor in good health.

The chain has TRBV6-1 and TRBJ2-7, with unresolved D. Trimming took off 2 bases at V and 0 bases at J, with 11 bases between the two ends. CDR1 is MNHNS and CDR2 is SASEGT in the germline V gene. The CDR3 has 15 residues. CDR3 coding DNA: TGTGCCAGCAGTGAAACCACAGATTACTCCTACGAGCAGTACTTC. It yields the protein CASSETTDYSYEQYF.

This clonotype has a single count. This sequence joins TRBV9 and TRBJ2-1, with 13 bases aligning to TRBD2. Trimming cost V 7 bases and J 8 bases; bases outside gene matches: 3. CDR3 length: 13 amino acids. Germline CDR1 SGDLS, CDR2 YYNGEE. The CDR3 spells CASRGTSGDEQFF. The CDR3 DNA is TGTGCCAGCCGAGGGACTAGCGGGGATGAGCAGTTCTTC.

J is TRBJ2-1 and V is TRBV29-1; D unresolved. Per germline, CDR1 SQVTM and CDR2 ANQGSEA. Trimming took off 1 base at V and 9 bases at J, with 10 bases between the two ends. The CDR3 runs 12 residues. CDR3 DNA: TGCAGCGTTGAAGTGAGAATAGGTGAGCAGTTCTTC. Encoded protein: CSVEVRIGEQFF.

J is TRBJ2-1 and V is TRBV3-1; TRBD2 matches 9 bases. This CDR3 contains 16 residues. Germline V gene data show CDR1 as LGHDT and CDR2 as YNNKEL (reference sequence). Germline trimming cut 4 bases from V and 3 bases from J; bases unmatched to any gene: 7. The CDR3 loop reads CASSPLAGDLYNEQFF. As DNA, the CDR3 is TGTGCCAGCAGCCCGTTAGCGGGAGACCTCTACAATGAGCAGTTCTTC.

The gene calls are TRBV29-1 and TRBJ2-3, with TRBD2 identical over 9 bases. With V trimmed by 7 bases and J by 2 bases, 10 bases remained unmatched. The V gene's germline CDR1 is SQVTM and CDR2 ANQGSEA. The CDR3 is 15 residues long. Here the CDR3 reads CSAEASGAFTDTQYF. CDR3 coding DNA: TGCAGCGCTGAGGCTAGCGGGGCCTTCACAGATACGCAGTATTTT.

This clonotype was counted at least ten times. This chain uses TRBV4-3 with TRBJ1-1; D gene uncertain. Germline V gene sequence: CDR1 LGHNA, CDR2 YSLEER. V was shortened by 0 bases and J by 4 bases, with 9 bases between the two germline ends. This CDR3 is 14 amino acids long. The CDR3: CASSQDPEFTEAFF. The CDR3 DNA is TGCGCCAGCAGCCAAGATCCAGAGTTCACTGAAGCTTTCTTT.

J is TRBJ2-3 and V is TRBV6-6, with TRBD1 identical over 7 bases. Germline CDR1 reads MNHNY; CDR2 reads SVGAGI (reference sequence). The trim removed 0 bases at V and 0 bases at J, leaving 0 bases unmatched. The CDR3 extends over 15 amino acids. The CDR3 nucleotides read TGTGCCAGCAGTTACTCGGGACAGAGCACAGATACGCAGTATTTT. This translates into CASSYSGQSTDTQYF.

The V and J genes are TRBV3-1 and TRBJ2-7, with TRBD1 identical over 8 bases. Germline V gene sequence: CDR1 LGHDT, CDR2 YNNKEL (reference sequence). V dropped 3 bases and J dropped 3; count of bases not matched to a gene: 7. This CDR3 contains 15 residues. The chain's CDR3 is CASSHGTGFHYEQYF. CDR3 DNA: TGTGCCAGCAGCCACGGGACAGGTTTTCACTACGAGCAGTACTTC.

The chain recombines TRBV28 with TRBJ2-3; D gene uncertain. The CDR3 sequence is 11 residues long. The V gene lost 5 bases and the J gene lost 4 bases, with 4 bases spanning the gap. Looked up from germline, CDR1 is MDHEN and CDR2 is SYDVKM. CDR3 sequence reads: CASSGPDTQYF. Here the CDR3 DNA reads TGTGCCAGCAGTGGCCCAGATACGCAGTATTTT.

The V call is TRBV20-1, the J call TRBJ2-3; D is undetermined. Germline assignment: CDR1 DFQATT and CDR2 SNEGSKA (reference sequence). This CDR3 has 16 residues. Deletions cut 0 bases from V and 0 bases from J, with 13 bases between. CDR3 residues: CSAREEFTASTDTQYF. CDR3 DNA: TGCAGTGCTAGAGAAGAGTTTACAGCTAGCACAGATACGCAGTATTTT.

The chain recombines TRBV2 with TRBJ2-2, with D tentatively TRBD1 (5 bases). The CDR3 sequence is 17 residues long. Trimming stripped 2 bases from V and 3 bases from J, with 16 bases between. Germline V gene lookup returns CDR1 SNHLY and CDR2 FYNNEI. This chain's CDR3 is CASSEMGLLVDTGELFF. CDR3 in DNA: TGTGCCAGCAGTGAAATGGGGCTTTTAGTAGACACCGGGGAGCTGTTTTTT.

The chain is built from TRBV6-5 and TRBJ1-2; 10 nucleotides align to TRBD1. Trimming at V came to 6 bases and at J to 1 base, leaving 11 bases not matched to a gene. The CDR3 runs to 17 residues. Germline V CDR1 and CDR2: MNHEY, SVGAGI. CDR3 protein: CASSGGGQGPFNYGYTF. CDR3 coding DNA: TGTGCCAGCAGCGGAGGGGGACAGGGGCCTTTTAACTATGGCTACACCTTC.

This clonotype was picked up a small number of times. The V and J genes are TRBV19 and TRBJ2-4, with 13 nucleotides matching TRBD2. Per germline, CDR1 LNHDA and CDR2 SQIVND (reference sequence). The CDR3 consists of 15 residues. Trimming took 5 bases from V and 8 from J; bases not matched to a gene: 6. The CDR3 here is CASSVTSGRSDIQYF. CDR3 bases: TGTGCCAGTAGTGTGACTAGCGGGAGGTCGGACATTCAGTACTTC.

This clonotype was seen at least ten times. The chain joins TRBV7-6 to TRBJ2-1; D possibly matches TRBD1 or TRBD2 (5 bases each). V gave up 1 base and J gave up 5 bases, with 9 bases separating them. CDR3 size: 14 residues. Looked up from germline, CDR1 is SGHVS and CDR2 is FNYEAQ. CDR3 sequence (DNA): TGTGCCAGCAGCTTAGAAAGGGACCACAATGAGCAGTTCTTC. This encodes CASSLERDHNEQFF.

The chain couples TRBV6-5 to TRBJ2-1, with a tentative D call TRBD2 (5 bases). Deletions cut 2 bases from V and 4 bases from J, with 18 bases between. The CDR3 is made up of 17 amino acids. In germline, CDR1 is MNHEY, CDR2 SVGAGI. The DNA of the CDR3 is TGTGCCAGCAGTTACGGTGGTAGCGAGAAGGATTACAATGAGCAGTTCTTC. The encoded protein is CASSYGGSEKDYNEQFF.

This clonotype was observed a few times. The chain combines TRBV6-1 with TRBJ2-3, with TRBD1 matching 9 bases. The CDR3 totals 16 residues. The germline CDR1 and CDR2 sequences are MNHNS and SASEGT. J was trimmed by 1 base and V by 5 bases; bases with no gene match: 7. The CDR3 sequence: CASSYRTGVGTDTQYF. The CDR3 coding sequence is TGTGCCAGCAGTTATAGGACAGGGGTGGGCACAGATACGCAGTATTTT.

This clonotype was picked up a small number of times. The chain couples TRBV10-3 to TRBJ2-7; 10 bases fit TRBD1. Germline V gene lookup returns CDR1 ENHRY and CDR2 SYGVKD. Losses at the gene ends were 6 bases for V and 2 bases for J; bases not matched to a gene: 4. The CDR3 runs to 14 residues. CDR3 sequence reads: CAISPGQGPYEQYF. In DNA form, the CDR3 reads TGTGCCATCAGCCCGGGACAGGGGCCCTACGAGCAGTACTTC.

This clonotype was counted a few times. The chain uses TRBV19 and TRBJ1-1; the D is unclear. The length of the CDR3 is 14 residues. CDR1 LNHDA and CDR2 SQIVND come from the germline V gene (reference sequence). Between the trimmed V and J ends, which lost 6 bases and 6 bases, there was a span of 17 bases. Here the CDR3 reads CASSSVTSISEAFF. The CDR3 nucleotides read TGTGCCAGTAGCAGCGTGACAAGTATATCTGAAGCTTTCTTT.

The table lists this clonotype with a few counts. CDR3 loop: CASSQDPGTTSEQYF. The CDR3 DNA reads as TGTGCCAGCAGCCAAGATCCCGGGACCACCTCCGAGCAGTACTTC. The V call is TRBV4-2, the J call TRBJ2-7; either TRBD1 or TRBD2 may supply D (5 bases each). The CDR3 contains 15 residues. V shed 0 bases and J shed 6 bases, with 15 bases lying between them. Germline V gives CDR1 LGHNA, CDR2 YNFKEQ.

The J gene is TRBJ2-7, the V gene TRBV5-4; 9 nucleotides agree with TRBD2. This CDR3 is built from 17 residues. The germline V gene has CDR1 SGHNT and CDR2 YYREEE (reference sequence). J was trimmed by 4 bases and V by 4 bases; bases with no gene match: 15. CDR3 loop: CASSPPRGGRAIYEQYF. CDR3 bases: TGTGCCAGCAGCCCGCCCCGTGGCGGGAGGGCCATATACGAGCAGTACTTC.

V gene TRBV6-6 combines with J gene TRBJ1-1; a weak D match, TRBD1 (6 bases). Germline loops: CDR1 MNHNY, CDR2 SVGAGI (reference sequence). CDR3 length: 19 amino acids. Trimming pared 10 bases from V and 2 bases from J, leaving 32 bases between. CDR3 sequence (DNA): TGTGCCACGCATCAACCCCCCGGGACAACCGCTTCCATAAACACTGAAGCTTTCTTT. This translates into CATHQPPGTTASINTEAFF.

This clonotype was seen a handful of times. The CDR3 is CASSFRGSEQYF. The CDR3 DNA follows: TGTGCCAGCAGCTTTCGGGGGAGCGAGCAGTACTTC. The J gene is TRBJ2-7, the V gene TRBV7-9, with D possibly matching TRBD2 (6 bases). The germline CDR1 and CDR2 sequences are SEHNR and FQNEAQ (reference sequence). CDR3 size: 12 residues. Trimming stripped 3 bases from V and 6 bases from J, with 9 bases between. Using reference TRBV7-9 and TRBJ2-7 for the parts outside the CDR3, the full variable domain is DTGVSQNPRHKITKRGQNVTFRCDPISEHNRLYWYRQTLGQGPEFLTYFQNEAQLEKSRLLSDRFSAERPKGSFSTLEIQRTEQGDSAMYLCASSFRGSEQYFGPGTRLTVT.

In its sample, this clonotype was seen a few times. The chain uses TRBV27 and TRBJ2-3; TRBD2 matches 13 bases. Germline V CDR1 and CDR2: MNHEY, SMNVEV (reference sequence). The ends lost 4 bases at V and 6 bases at J; junction bases unmatched: 4. The CDR3 runs to 15 residues. The CDR3 is CASSWTSGRPDTQYF. CDR3 coding DNA: TGTGCCAGCAGTTGGACTAGCGGGAGACCGGATACGCAGTATTTT.

V and J are TRBV19 and TRBJ2-1, with 8 nucleotides matching TRBD2. The trim removed 2 bases at V and 10 bases at J, leaving 10 bases unmatched. Germline V gene lookup returns CDR1 LNHDA and CDR2 SQIVND (reference sequence). This CDR3 comprises 15 residues. The CDR3 region has the DNA TGTGCCAGTAGTATAAGGACTAGCCGAGCGGGGGAGCAGTTCTTC. Translation: CASSIRTSRAGEQFF.

The V gene is TRBV30, the J gene TRBJ2-1, with D perhaps matching TRBD2 (5 bases). CDR3 size: 14 residues. The V gene's germline CDR1 is GTSNPN and CDR2 SVGIG (reference sequence). Between the trimmed V and J ends, which lost 4 bases and 8 bases, there was a span of 18 bases. This CDR3 is CAWINRDKGYEQFF. For the CDR3, the DNA is TGTGCCTGGATAAACCGGGATAAGGGCTATGAGCAGTTCTTC.

The V call is TRBV12-3 or TRBV12-4, the J call TRBJ2-1; D perhaps matches TRBD1 (5 bases). Trimming shortened V by 5 bases and J by 8 bases, and 19 bases separated the two germline ends. This CDR3 has 15 amino acids. The CDR3 region has the DNA TGTGCCAGCAGTGTGACAGTCCCCGACCTGGATGAGCAGTTCTTC. Translated: CASSVTVPDLDEQFF.

V gene TRBV29-1 combines with J gene TRBJ1-3, with D uncertain. The CDR3 loop spans 14 amino acids. V was clipped by 5 bases and J by 0 bases, with 11 bases between them. Germline CDR1 reads SQVTM; CDR2 reads ANQGSEA. The CDR3 DNA reads as TGCAGCGTTTCGGACCCTGACTCTGGAAACACCATATATTTT. This gives the protein CSVSDPDSGNTIYF.